This record concerns one TCR beta chain sequence. The sample originates from a study of cytomegalovirus exposure and HLA in healthy donors. Germline V gives CDR1 MNHEY, CDR2 SMNVEV (reference sequence). Trimming cost V 4 bases and J 7 bases; bases outside gene matches: 1. The CDR3 extends over 13 amino acids. TCRdb's table, derived via immunoSEQ multiplex PCR, lists solely in-frame clones and lacks some. The repertoire holds some 250,000 clones, with nearly 90% as singletons. This clonotype was obtained from a woman younger than 35 in good health and CMV-seronegative. Specimen: PBMCs. V and J are TRBV27 and TRBJ1-5, with 10 bases matching TRBD1. CDR3 residues: CASSWTGGQPQHF. The CDR3 DNA reads as TGTGCCAGCAGTTGGACAGGGGGACAGCCCCAGCATTTT.